The source of this T cell receptor beta chain is a study of post-analysis software for immune sequencing data. Study background: The disease courses covered relapsing-remitting, secondary progressive and progressive-relapsing multiple sclerosis.

Looked up from germline, CDR1 is SGHTA and CDR2 is FQGNSA. V lost 5 bases, J lost 4 bases, and 14 bases lay in between. This CDR3 contains 14 residues. Comment on this clonotype: Its antigen is unknown.

Unique molecular identifiers were built into the TCR beta cDNA libraries. TCRdb reprocessed the PCR reads via MiXCR and lists one record per CDR3 protein. The repertoire consists of about 540,000 distinct CDR3 sequences, with 34% occurring once and the leading ten covering 4.5% to 7.5%. Points from the study as a whole: TRBV5-6, TRBV5-1 and TRBV20-1 were among four or five TRBV segments more frequent in patients than controls. Relative to controls, patients with multiple sclerosis showed significantly lower normalized Chao1 diversity.

The receptor comes from a girl under 18 with multiple sclerosis. Sample: blood. The chain uses TRBV7-2 and TRBJ1-1; D uncertain. The CDR3 DNA reads TGTGCCAGCAGCCCGATGGCGCGGAGCACTGAAGCTTTCTTT. The encoded protein is CASSPMARSTEAFF.